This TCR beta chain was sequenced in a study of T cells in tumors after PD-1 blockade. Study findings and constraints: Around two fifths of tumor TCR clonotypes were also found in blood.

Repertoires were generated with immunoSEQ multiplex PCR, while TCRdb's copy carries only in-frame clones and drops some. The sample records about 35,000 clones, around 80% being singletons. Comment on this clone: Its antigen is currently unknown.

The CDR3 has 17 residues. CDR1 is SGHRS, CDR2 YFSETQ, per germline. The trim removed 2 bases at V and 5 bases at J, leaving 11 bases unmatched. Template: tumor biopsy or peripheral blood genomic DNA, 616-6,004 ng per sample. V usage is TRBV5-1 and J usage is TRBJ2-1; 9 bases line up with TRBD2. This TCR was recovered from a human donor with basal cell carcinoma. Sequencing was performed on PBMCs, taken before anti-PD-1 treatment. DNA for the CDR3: TGCGCCAGCAGCTTAGTGGCGGGGGGGCTAGTCGACAATGAGCAGTTCTTC. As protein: CASSLVAGGLVDNEQFF. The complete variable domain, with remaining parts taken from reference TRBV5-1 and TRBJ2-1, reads KAGVTQTPRYLIKTRGQQVTLSCSPISGHRSVSWYQQTPGQGLQFLFEYFSETQRNKGNFPGRFSGRQFSNSRSEMNVSTLELGDSALYLCASSLVAGGLVDNEQFFGPGTRLTVL.